Described below is a single TCR beta chain sequence and its context. Its antigen is as yet unknown. The sample comes from a study of cytomegalovirus exposure and HLA in healthy donors. PCR amplification relied on 60 Vbeta primers (plus 13 Jbeta primers). Assay used: immunoSEQ multiplex PCR; TCRdb lists only in-frame clones, some missing. The sample shows under 150,000 clones, less than 65% of them seen only once. After removal of 3 bases from V and 2 bases from J, the junction contained 10 bases not matched to a gene. The CDR3 length is 17 residues. Germline V gene lookup returns CDR1 SGDLS and CDR2 YYNGEE. Notes on the study in general: According to an earlier analysis, most TCR beta V segments yielded productive rearrangements about 87% or about 30% of the time.

The specimen was PBMCs. This chain connects TRBV9 to TRBJ1-3, with TRBD1 identical over 8 bases. The TCR sequence derives from a man aged 35 to 55 in good health and CMV-seropositive. The CDR3 nucleotides are TGTGCCAGCAGCGCTCAGGACAGGGTAGGAGCTGGAAACACCATATATTTT. It yields the protein CASSAQDRVGAGNTIYF. Full variable domain (outside the CDR3, taken from reference TRBV9 and TRBJ1-3): DSGVTQTPKHLITATGQRVTLRCSPRSGDLSVYWYQQSLDQGLQFLIQYYNGEERAKGNILERFSAQQFPDLHSELNLSSLELGDSALYFCASSAQDRVGAGNTIYFGEGSWLTVV.